The next 15 T cell receptor beta chains were all read from a single sample in a study of cytomegalovirus exposure and HLA in healthy donors. The primer mix had 60 Vbeta and 13 Jbeta primers. The assay was immunoSEQ multiplex PCR, and TCRdb's table has in-frame clones only and misses some. Of approximately 110,000 clones listed, 73% are singletons. The sample was PBMCs. The receptors come from a middle-aged woman in good health and CMV-seronegative.

The rearrangement links TRBV7-3 to TRBJ2-2, with 7 bases that match TRBD2. CDR3 length: 15 residues. V gave up 6 bases and J gave up 4 bases; unmatched junction bases: 8. From germline, CDR1 is SGHTA and CDR2 FQGTGA. The CDR3 region has the DNA TGTGCCAGCAGGAGGGCTAGCGGACCCACCGGGGAGCTGTTTTTT. It specifies CASRRASGPTGELFF.

V is TRBV7-6 and J is TRBJ2-7, with TRBD2 matching over 9 bases. Germline V gene data show CDR1 as SGHVS and CDR2 as FNYEAQ. V lost 1 base and J lost 0; bases outside the gene matches: 4. The CDR3 contains 16 residues. CDR3 protein: CASSLGGGAGSYEQYF. In DNA, the CDR3 is TGTGCCAGCAGCTTAGGCGGGGGGGCCGGCTCCTACGAGCAGTACTTC.

The rearrangement joins TRBV29-1 to TRBJ2-1; TRBD2 matches 8 bases. Germline assignment: CDR1 SQVTM and CDR2 ANQGSEA. The CDR3 covers 12 residues. CDR3 amino acids: CRAGGGWNEQFF. The CDR3 DNA reads TGCAGGGCCGGGGGGGGGTGGAATGAGCAGTTCTTC.

The V gene is TRBV7-8, the J gene TRBJ2-2; 7 bases agree with TRBD2. The germline V gene encodes CDR1 SGHVS and CDR2 FQNEAQ. J gave up 1 base and V 1 base, and 6 bases lay outside the gene matches. The CDR3 totals 17 residues. This CDR3 is CASSLVRSSGNTGELFF. The CDR3 DNA reads as TGTGCCAGCAGCTTAGTTAGGTCTAGCGGGAACACCGGGGAGCTGTTTTTT.

The chain has TRBV5-1 and TRBJ2-5; 14 bases align to TRBD2. Germline V gene sequence: CDR1 SGHRS, CDR2 YFSETQ. The CDR3 has 16 residues. V dropped 4 bases and J dropped 4; count of bases not matched to a gene: 6. CDR3 loop: CASSGSGLAGVETQYF. The CDR3 nucleotides are TGCGCCAGCAGCGGATCGGGACTAGCGGGGGTAGAGACCCAGTACTTC.

This chain's CDR3 is CASSDRGTRGRNQPQHF. For the CDR3, the DNA is TGTGCCAGTAGTGACAGGGGGACCCGAGGGCGCAATCAGCCCCAGCATTTT. This rearrangement joins TRBV19 to TRBJ1-5; 9 bases agree with TRBD1. The CDR3 consists of 17 residues. V was clipped by 5 bases and J by 2 bases; unmatched bases: 10. From germline, CDR1 is LNHDA and CDR2 SQIVND (reference sequence).

Notes on this clone: The same CDR3 can be traced to other DNA sequences in this sample. The CDR3 spells CASTSLSGANVLTF. DNA of the CDR3: TGTGCCAGCACCTCCCTCTCTGGGGCCAACGTCCTGACTTTC. The V call is TRBV28, the J call TRBJ2-6; D uncertain. Between the trimmed V and J ends, which lost 7 bases and 0 bases, there was a span of 7 bases. Germline-derived CDR1 and CDR2 are MDHEN and SYDVKM. The CDR3 has 14 residues.

The rearrangement links TRBV4-1 to TRBJ1-4; D uncertain. CDR3 size: 15 residues. Trimming shortened V by 0 bases and J by 6 bases, and 11 bases separated the two germline ends. Germline CDR1 and CDR2: MGHRA and YSYEKL. The CDR3 region is CASSQDWTPDEKLFF. CDR3 coding DNA: TGCGCCAGCAGCCAAGACTGGACTCCTGATGAAAAACTGTTTTTT.

This clone has more than one count but fewer than ten. V and J are TRBV5-1 and TRBJ2-3; D gene unclear. V was pared by 2 bases and J by 0 bases, with 16 bases between. This CDR3 is built from 17 residues. Germline V lookup: CDR1 SGHRS, CDR2 YFSETQ. In DNA, the CDR3 is TGCGCCAGCAGCTTAACGCAAGGAGACCCGAGCACAGATACGCAGTATTTT. This gives the protein CASSLTQGDPSTDTQYF.

The chain carries TRBV10-3 and TRBJ2-7, with 14 positions matching TRBD2. After removal of 3 bases from V and 4 bases from J, the junction contained 2 bases not matched to a gene. CDR3 length: 15 residues. The germline V gene has CDR1 ENHRY and CDR2 SYGVKD. The CDR3 reads CAISDRTSGRYEQYF. The CDR3 DNA sequence: TGTGCCATCAGTGATAGGACTAGCGGGAGGTACGAGCAGTACTTC.

This rearrangement joins TRBV5-1 to TRBJ2-1; possibly TRBD1 for D (6 bases). Between the trimmed V and J ends, which lost 2 bases and 4 bases, there was a span of 19 bases. The CDR3 length is 17 residues. Germline assignment: CDR1 SGHRS and CDR2 YFSETQ. The CDR3 DNA is TGCGCCAGCAGCTTAGGAAATCCGGGACAACTATACAATGAGCAGTTCTTC. It translates to CASSLGNPGQLYNEQFF.

V gene TRBV6-5 combines with J gene TRBJ1-2; D gene ambiguous. Deletions cut 0 bases from V and 2 bases from J, with 4 bases between. The germline V gene has CDR1 MNHEY and CDR2 SVGAGI. There are 13 residues in the CDR3. CDR3 region: CASSYSTNYGYTF. For the CDR3, the DNA is TGTGCCAGCAGTTACTCGACAAACTATGGCTACACCTTC.

V gene TRBV5-5 combines with J gene TRBJ1-3; D is uncertain. The germline V and J ends were trimmed by 4 bases and 0 bases, with 14 bases remaining between them. CDR1 SGHKS and CDR2 YYEKEE come from the germline V gene (reference sequence). This CDR3 comprises 16 residues. The CDR3, as DNA: TGTGCCAGCAGCATAGCCACCGGGTCCTCTGGAAACACCATATATTTT. Its translation is CASSIATGSSGNTIYF.

The chain combines TRBV5-8 with TRBJ1-1; 8 nucleotides match TRBD1. J was trimmed by 5 bases and V by 5 bases; bases with no gene match: 8. CDR1 and CDR2 from the germline V gene are SGHTS and YDEGEE. This CDR3 spans 14 amino acids. This CDR3 reads CASRTSGGWTEAFF. The CDR3, as DNA: TGTGCCAGCAGAACCTCAGGGGGCTGGACTGAAGCTTTCTTT.

The chain recombines TRBV19 with TRBJ1-1, with a weak D call TRBD1 (6 bases). The CDR3 length is 14 residues. Trimming stripped 6 bases from V and 0 bases from J, with 11 bases between. Germline CDR1 and CDR2: LNHDA and SQIVND (reference sequence). The CDR3, as DNA: TGTGCCAGTAGATCCGGACAGTTGAACACTGAAGCTTTCTTT. Encoded protein: CASRSGQLNTEAFF. Filled out from reference TRBV19 and TRBJ1-1, the complete variable domain reads DGGITQSPKYLFRKEGQNVTLSCEQNLNHDAMYWYRQDPGQGLRLIYYSQIVNDFQKGDIAEGYSVSREKKESFPLTVTSAQKNPTAFYLCASRSGQLNTEAFFGQGTRLTVV.